This T cell receptor beta chain is from a study of CD8 T cells in Susac syndrome. Study at large: Clinical remission applied to eight sequenced Susac syndrome patients, and about six had active disease. At blood draw, Susac syndrome patients were therapy-naive, on corticosteroids, or on intravenous immunoglobulin alone.

V lost 6 bases and J 0 bases, leaving 10 bases between the germline ends. There are 14 residues in the CDR3. CDR1 SGHVS and CDR2 FQNEAQ come from the germline V gene. Random hexamers were used to reverse transcribe an amount of about 0.45 to 1 ug RNA. A single record per CDR3 protein comes from TCRdb applying MiXCR to the immunoSEQ multiplex PCR reads. The sample holds under 200,000 distinct CDR3 sequences, 90% to 95% seen once. CD8+ and CD4+ T cells circulating in blood were sequenced for TCR beta. The CD8+ and CD4+ T cells were isolated magnetically using a negative isolation approach, whereas the TEMRA cells were enriched by FACS.

Source material: CD4+ T cells from PBMCs. The rearrangement joins TRBV7-8 to TRBJ2-3, with D unresolved. This clonotype originated in a human donor with Susac syndrome. The CDR3 DNA follows: TGTGCCAGCAGTATACTCGAGAGCACAGATACGCAGTATTTT. Its translation is CASSILESTDTQYF.